The clone carrying this TCR beta chain appeared once. Its antigen is not known. These data are taken from a study of OX40 agonist ivuxolimab in advanced cancers. Study background: Partial responses were seen in three patients, one with hepatocellular carcinoma and two with cutaneous melanoma. General study results and limits: Normalized T-cell clonal expansion was also low in a subset of nonresponders. Relatively little clonal expansion, among the lowest observed, appeared in partial responders at 0.1-3.0 mg/kg.

Profiled with immunoSEQ multiplex PCR; TCRdb holds only in-frame clones, not every one. Among some 69,000 clones listed, roughly 90% were seen once. The germline CDR1 and CDR2 sequences are MNHEY and SMNVEV (reference sequence). This CDR3 is 14 amino acids long. Trimming shortened V by 1 base and J by 7 bases, and 14 bases separated the two germline ends. The chain carries TRBV27 and TRBJ2-7; D tentatively fits TRBD1 or TRBD2 (6 bases each). This TCR derives from an adult with an advanced solid tumor such as melanoma, head and neck, liver or kidney cancer. Source: CD4+ or CD8+ T cells sorted from blood, taken in a trial of the OX40 agonist ivuxolimab. CDR3 amino acids: CASSLYGGQREQYF. The DNA for the CDR3 is TGTGCCAGCAGTTTATATGGGGGGCAAAGGGAGCAGTACTTC.